This T cell receptor (beta chain) is drawn from a study of neoadjuvant nivolumab and ipilimumab in lung cancer. Overall study context: The combination arm added day-1 ipilimumab 1 mg/kg to nivolumab 3 mg/kg on days 1, 15, 29.

Regarding this clone: As yet, its antigen is unknown.

The study, taken as a whole, reports: Pretherapy blood TCR richness correlated positively with resected tumor richness. Compared with tumor-adjacent uninvolved lung, resected tumors showed greater richness and clonality. TCR receptors were sequenced in few samples.

This CDR3 has 16 amino acids. Trimming left V 1 base short and J 1 base short, with 13 bases between. Germline-derived CDR1 and CDR2 are SGHAT and FQNNGV. Produced via immunoSEQ multiplex PCR; TCRdb's table is partial and in-frame only. Of approximately 12,000 clones listed, approximately 68% are singletons. The clonotype was recovered from an adult with non-small cell lung cancer. The sequencing here drew on peripheral blood, taken after neoadjuvant nivolumab, alone or with ipilimumab, at or shortly before surgery. The rearrangement joins TRBV11-2 to TRBJ1-1; a weak D match, TRBD1 (5 bases). In DNA form, the CDR3 reads TGTGCCAGCAGCTTAGGTTACGACAGCGGGAACACTGAAGCTTTCTTT. Amino acids: CASSLGYDSGNTEAFF.